These 22 T cell receptor beta chains originate from one sample sequenced in a study of memory CD4+ T cells and cytomegalovirus serostatus. The repertoire was sequenced with immunoSEQ multiplex PCR; TCRdb's copy has only in-frame clones and lacks some. Of under 55,000 clones listed, around four fifths are singletons. The sort gate was single viable CD3+CD4+CD8-CD45RO+ cells for memory CD4+ T cells. The sequencing sample was made of memory CD4+ T cells from blood. The receptors shown here come from an adult in good health and CMV-seropositive.

This clone was seen a single time. The rearrangement uses TRBV7-2 and TRBJ1-2; perhaps TRBD1 as D (5 bases). Trimming took 5 bases from V and 6 from J, leaving 16 bases between them. Looked up from germline, CDR1 is SGHTA and CDR2 is FQGNSA. The CDR3 covers 14 residues. The CDR3 here is CASSPGGESHGYTF. CDR3 coding DNA: TGTGCCAGCAGCCCCGGGGGGGAGTCCCATGGCTACACCTTC.

The count of this clone is one. This chain connects TRBV10-3 to TRBJ2-1; 7 bases match TRBD2. Trimming at V came to 2 bases and at J to 4 bases, leaving 2 bases not matched to a gene. Germline lookup yields CDR1 ENHRY and CDR2 SYGVKD. The CDR3 loop spans 14 amino acids. The CDR3 sequence is CAISEASGYNEQFF. In nucleotides, the CDR3 is TGTGCCATCAGTGAGGCTAGCGGTTACAATGAGCAGTTCTTC.

This clone turned up a few times. CDR3 sequence reads: CASSDPWEQYF. CDR3 bases: TGTGCCAGCAGTGATCCTTGGGAGCAGTACTTC. V gene TRBV6-1 combines with J gene TRBJ2-7; D uncertain. In germline, CDR1 is MNHNS, CDR2 SASEGT. The V end was cut by 3 bases, the J end by 7 bases, with 7 bases between. The CDR3 contains 11 residues.

J is TRBJ1-1 and V is TRBV18; 7 bases align to TRBD1. This CDR3 has 14 residues. Per germline, CDR1 KGHSH and CDR2 LQKENI. V shed 1 base, J shed 1 base, and the junction held 0 bases outside the gene matches. The CDR3 sequence is CASSPQGANTEAFF. The CDR3 DNA is TGTGCCAGCTCACCACAGGGGGCGAACACTGAAGCTTTCTTT.

This chain uses TRBV28 with TRBJ2-7, with a weak D call TRBD2 (5 bases). Germline CDR1 MDHEN, CDR2 SYDVKM. This CDR3 contains 14 residues. Trimming shortened V by 10 bases and J by 7 bases, and 23 bases separated the two germline ends. CDR3 nucleotides: TGTGCCACAGGAGGACTTGGGGATCCTTATGAGCAGTACTTC. Translating gives CATGGLGDPYEQYF. Complete variable domain (other parts from reference TRBV28 and TRBJ2-7): DVKVTQSSRYLVKRTGEKVFLECVQDMDHENMFWYRQDPGLGLRLIYFSYDVKMKEKGDIPEGYSVSREKKERFSLILESASTNQTSMYLCATGGLGDPYEQYFGPGTRLTVT.

The chain joins TRBV6-5 to TRBJ2-7; 9 bases match TRBD1. The CDR3 covers 15 residues. V lost 5 bases, J lost 2 bases, and 7 bases stayed unmatched. Germline values: CDR1 MNHEY, CDR2 SVGAGI. Written as DNA, the CDR3 is TGTGCCAGCAGTGGGACAGGGAGTGGAACCTACGAGCAGTACTTC. Protein product: CASSGTGSGTYEQYF.

The CDR3 bases are TGCGCCAGCAGCTTGGGGGGCAGTTGGATGTCCACCTTC. This translates into CASSLGGSWMSTF. The rearrangement uses TRBV5-1 and TRBJ1-2; D possibly corresponds to TRBD1 (5 bases). The CDR3 is 13 amino acids. Germline V gives CDR1 SGHRS, CDR2 YFSETQ. Trimming removed 0 bases at V and 13 bases at J, with 16 bases between.

The chain employs TRBV19 and TRBJ2-6; D perhaps matches TRBD1 (6 bases). CDR1 and CDR2 from the germline V gene are LNHDA and SQIVND (reference sequence). The CDR3 is 15 residues long. V was cut by 5 bases and J by 2 bases, with 10 bases left in between. CDR3 DNA sequence: TGTGCCAGTAGTGCGACAGGTCCTGGGGCCAACGTCCTGACTTTC. This codes for CASSATGPGANVLTF. The variable domain in full, completed from reference TRBV19 and TRBJ2-6, reads DGGITQSPKYLFRKEGQNVTLSCEQNLNHDAMYWYRQDPGQGLRLIYYSQIVNDFQKGDIAEGYSVSREKKESFPLTVTSAQKNPTAFYLCASSATGPGANVLTFGAGSRLTVL.

The chain employs TRBV2 and TRBJ1-5; D is perhaps TRBD1 (6 bases). Germline V gives CDR1 SNHLY, CDR2 FYNNEI. The CDR3 length is 14 residues. V was clipped by 2 bases and J by 7 bases, with 12 bases between them. The DNA for the CDR3 is TGTGCCAGCAGTGAATTAGGGGGTGAACAGCCCCAGCATTTT. Translated, it gives CASSELGGEQPQHF.

The sample holds a few counts of this clone. The CDR3 sequence is CASSGTGSAEAFF. In DNA, the CDR3 is TGTGCCAGCAGTGGTACAGGGTCGGCTGAAGCTTTCTTT. This sequence joins TRBV9 and TRBJ1-1, with D possibly TRBD1 on 6 matching bases. V lost 5 bases, J lost 6 bases, and 14 bases lay in between. In germline, CDR1 is SGDLS, CDR2 YYNGEE. The CDR3 length is 13 residues. Using reference TRBV9 and TRBJ1-1 for the parts outside the CDR3, the full variable domain is DSGVTQTPKHLITATGQRVTLRCSPRSGDLSVYWYQQSLDQGLQFLIQYYNGEERAKGNILERFSAQQFPDLHSELNLSSLELGDSALYFCASSGTGSAEAFFGQGTRLTVV.

The chain joins TRBV19 to TRBJ1-5; 9 bases align to TRBD1. The germline gives CDR1 LNHDA, CDR2 SQIVND (reference sequence). Trimming at V came to 4 bases and at J to 2 bases, leaving 6 bases not matched to a gene. The CDR3 extends over 16 amino acids. The CDR3 DNA reads as TGTGCCAGTAGTACACAGGGGGCGGGGGGCAATCAGCCCCAGCATTTT. It translates to CASSTQGAGGNQPQHF.

The chain's CDR3 is CASSKGAYTEAFF. The CDR3 DNA reads as TGTGCCAGCAGTAAGGGGGCTTACACTGAAGCTTTCTTT. The V and J genes are TRBV9 and TRBJ1-1; 7 nucleotides agree with TRBD1. Losses at the gene ends were 5 bases for V and 3 bases for J; bases not matched to a gene: 4. Germline V gene sequence: CDR1 SGDLS, CDR2 YYNGEE. CDR3 length: 13 residues.

V usage is TRBV28 and J usage is TRBJ2-7; weak D call: TRBD1 (6 bases). The CDR3 consists of 14 residues. Germline loops: CDR1 MDHEN, CDR2 SYDVKM. V lost 5 bases and J lost 2, with 13 bases in between. The DNA for the CDR3 is TGTGCCAGCAGTGAAGGGGGACAAACCTACGAGCAGTACTTC. This codes for CASSEGGQTYEQYF.

V usage is TRBV28 and J usage is TRBJ1-4; tentatively, D is TRBD1 (6 bases). CDR1 is MDHEN, CDR2 SYDVKM, per germline. V was shortened by 6 bases and J by 3 bases, with 20 bases between the two germline ends. The CDR3 is made up of 17 amino acids. CDR3: CASSPWGAPTANEKLFF. For the CDR3, the DNA is TGTGCCAGCAGCCCGTGGGGGGCCCCGACGGCTAATGAAAAACTGTTTTTT.

This sequence joins TRBV5-1 and TRBJ2-3; 9 nucleotides agree with TRBD2. This CDR3 is 16 amino acids long. V lost 0 bases, J lost 4 bases, and 6 bases stayed unmatched. CDR1 SGHRS and CDR2 YFSETQ come from the germline V gene. The CDR3 loop reads CASSLVAGGPADTQYF. The CDR3 DNA is TGCGCCAGCAGCTTGGTTGCGGGAGGGCCTGCAGATACGCAGTATTTT.

The gene calls are TRBV4-1 and TRBJ2-3, with TRBD2 matching over 11 bases. This CDR3 comprises 15 residues. Trimming took 3 bases from V and 6 from J; bases not matched to a gene: 5. Germline V gene data show CDR1 as MGHRA and CDR2 as YSYEKL. Written as DNA, the CDR3 is TGCGCCAGCAGCCATCTAGCGGGAGGAGAGGATACGCAGTATTTT. This encodes CASSHLAGGEDTQYF.

This clone has just a few counts. The chain has TRBV19 and TRBJ1-5; 7 bases agree with TRBD1. The ends lost 1 base at V and 15 bases at J; junction bases unmatched: 6. Germline lookup yields CDR1 LNHDA and CDR2 SQIVND (reference sequence). CDR3 size: 12 residues. The CDR3 sequence: CASSIGGGTAHF. CDR3 DNA sequence: TGTGCCAGTAGTATAGGAGGAGGGACAGCGCATTTT.

The chain is built from TRBV6-1 and TRBJ1-5, with D maybe TRBD1 (5 bases). CDR1 and CDR2 from the germline V gene are MNHNS and SASEGT. The V end lost 4 bases, the J end lost 0 bases, and 16 bases lay between the germline ends. The CDR3 extends over 17 amino acids. The CDR3 sequence: CASSVARGTYSNQPQHF. The CDR3 nucleotides read TGTGCCAGCAGTGTAGCGAGAGGGACCTATAGCAATCAGCCCCAGCATTTT.

This clone showed up just a few times. The V call is TRBV10-2, the J call TRBJ1-4, with a possible D match to TRBD1 (5 bases). The germline CDR1 and CDR2 sequences are WSHSY and SAAADI. The CDR3 is made up of 12 amino acids. V lost 5 bases to trimming and J lost 5 bases, with 6 bases between them. CDR3 region: CASSQGNEKLFF. The CDR3 coding sequence is TGCGCCAGCAGTCAGGGAAATGAAAAACTGTTTTTT.

This chain uses TRBV18 with TRBJ2-5; D unclear. V lost 3 bases and J lost 3, with 14 bases in between. The germline CDR1 and CDR2 sequences are KGHSH and LQKENI. The CDR3 covers 15 residues. The CDR3 reads CASSPSPTGEETQYF. The CDR3 nucleotides read TGTGCCAGCTCACCCAGCCCGACTGGGGAAGAGACCCAGTACTTC.

The V gene is TRBV5-1, the J gene TRBJ2-2; D might be TRBD1 or TRBD2, each matching 5 bases. The CDR3 contains 15 residues. The V end was cut by 3 bases, the J end by 5 bases, with 14 bases between. Germline V gene data show CDR1 as SGHRS and CDR2 as YFSETQ. Written as DNA, the CDR3 is TGCGCCAGCAGCTCGGGGCTGGGGTTTACCGGGGAGCTGTTTTTT. Protein product: CASSSGLGFTGELFF. Looking up the rest from reference TRBV5-1 and TRBJ2-2 gives the full variable domain: KAGVTQTPRYLIKTRGQQVTLSCSPISGHRSVSWYQQTPGQGLQFLFEYFSETQRNKGNFPGRFSGRQFSNSRSEMNVSTLELGDSALYLCASSSGLGFTGELFFGEGSRLTVL.

The chain couples TRBV6-5 to TRBJ2-3; no clear D gene. CDR3 length: 14 residues. Trimming took off 6 bases at V and 0 bases at J, with 10 bases between the two ends. Germline V CDR1 and CDR2: MNHEY, SVGAGI. CDR3 sequence reads: CASRNQLSTDTQYF. The CDR3 DNA is TGTGCCAGCAGAAACCAACTTAGCACAGATACGCAGTATTTT.